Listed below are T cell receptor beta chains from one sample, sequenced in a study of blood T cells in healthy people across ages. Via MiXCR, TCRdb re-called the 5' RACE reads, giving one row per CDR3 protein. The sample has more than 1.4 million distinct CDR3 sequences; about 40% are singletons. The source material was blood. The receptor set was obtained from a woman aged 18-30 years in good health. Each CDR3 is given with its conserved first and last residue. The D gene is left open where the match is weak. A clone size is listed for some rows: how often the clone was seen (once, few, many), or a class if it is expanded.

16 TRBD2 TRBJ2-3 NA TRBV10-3 CAIRRGLAGAEDTQYF TGTGCCATCAGGAGGGGACTAGCGGGGGCGGAGGATACGCAGTATTTT
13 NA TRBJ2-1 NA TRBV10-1 CASSAAPYNEQFF TGCGCCAGCAGTGCGGCCCCCTACAATGAGCAGTTCTTC
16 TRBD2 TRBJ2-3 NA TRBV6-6 CASRPSTSGRLDTQYF TGTGCCAGCAGACCCTCGACTAGCGGGAGATTAGATACGCAGTATTTT
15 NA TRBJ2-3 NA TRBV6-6 CASSRLVEVTETQYF TGTGCCAGCAGTCGACTAGTCGAAGTGACAGAAACGCAGTATTTT
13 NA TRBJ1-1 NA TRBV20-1 CSAYPDWGTEAFF TGCAGTGCTTACCCCGATTGGGGAACTGAAGCTTTCTTT
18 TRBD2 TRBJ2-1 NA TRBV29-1 CSVGGLAGIMGSYNEQFF TGCAGCGTTGGAGGGCTAGCGGGGATAATGGGCTCCTACAATGAGCAGTTCTTC
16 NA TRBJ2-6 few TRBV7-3 CASSLEGRSGANVLTF TGTGCCAGCAGCTTAGAGGGGCGCTCTGGGGCCAACGTCCTGACTTTC
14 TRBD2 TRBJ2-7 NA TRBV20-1 CSAPREVEPYEQYF TGCAGTGCTCCACGGGAGGTAGAACCCTACGAGCAGTACTTC
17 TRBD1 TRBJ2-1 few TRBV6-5 CASSFRTGSSFGNEQFF TGTGCCAGCAGTTTTCGGACAGGGTCCAGCTTCGGCAATGAGCAGTTCTTC
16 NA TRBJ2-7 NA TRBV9 CASSVSGTPIYNEQYF TGTGCCAGCAGCGTCTCCGGGACTCCTATCTACAATGAGCAGTACTTC
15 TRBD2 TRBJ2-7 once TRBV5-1 CAGSLNPSGYYEQYF TGCGCCGGCAGCTTAAACCCTAGCGGGTACTACGAGCAGTACTTC
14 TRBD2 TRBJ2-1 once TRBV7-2 CAGGGTSGYNEQFF TGTGCCGGCGGAGGAACTAGCGGTTACAATGAGCAGTTCTTC
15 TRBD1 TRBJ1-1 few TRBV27 CASSPLTGAPTEAFF TGTGCCAGCAGTCCCCTGACAGGGGCGCCCACTGAAGCTTTCTTT
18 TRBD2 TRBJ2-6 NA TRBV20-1 CSALREGRRGSGANVLTF TGCAGTGCCTTGAGGGAGGGACGTCGCGGGTCTGGGGCCAACGTCCTGACTTTC
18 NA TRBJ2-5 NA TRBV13 CASSLEGLGGHRQETQYF TGTGCCAGCAGCTTAGAAGGGCTGGGGGGGCACCGACAAGAGACCCAGTACTTC
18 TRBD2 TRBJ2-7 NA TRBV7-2 CASSPRTSGGYSSYEQYF TGTGCCAGCAGCCCCAGGACTAGCGGGGGGTATAGCTCCTACGAGCAGTACTTC
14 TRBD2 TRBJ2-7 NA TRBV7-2 CASATGLAGNTQYF TGTGCCAGCGCTACGGGACTAGCGGGAAACACCCAGTACTTC
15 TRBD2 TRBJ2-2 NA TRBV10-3 CAISGRGGDTGELFF TGTGCCATCAGTGGGCGGGGGGGTGACACCGGGGAGCTGTTTTTT
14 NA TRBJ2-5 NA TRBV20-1 CSARDGGRGETQYF TGCAGTGCTAGAGATGGGGGGCGAGGCGAGACCCAGTACTTC
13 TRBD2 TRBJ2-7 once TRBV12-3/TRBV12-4 CASSPALAGEQYF TGTGCCAGCAGTCCAGCGCTAGCGGGTGAGCAGTACTTC
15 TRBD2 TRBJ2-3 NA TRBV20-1 CSAPLAGGGWDTQYF TGCAGTGCTCCTCTAGCGGGAGGCGGGTGGGATACGCAGTATTTT
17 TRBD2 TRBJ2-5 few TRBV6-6 CASSYPWEGQTKETQYF TGTGCCAGCAGTTACCCCTGGGAGGGGCAGACAAAAGAGACCCAGTACTTC
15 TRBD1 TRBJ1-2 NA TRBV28 CASSPLGQGGRGYTF TGTGCCAGCAGTCCCCTAGGGCAGGGGGGACGGGGCTACACCTTC
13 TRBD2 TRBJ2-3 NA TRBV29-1 CSVDGGGDDTQYF TGCAGCGTTGACGGGGGAGGGGATGATACGCAGTATTTT